This T cell receptor beta chain was obtained from a study of T cell changes during pregnancy in multiple sclerosis (dated by TCRdb to between 2018 and 2021). Study-level background: The study looked at changes in the T cell repertoire across pregnancy in women with multiple sclerosis.

For this clone: The antigen this receptor binds is unknown. There are no base qualities to consult, and no much larger clone falls within one base.

The library was obtained by the immunoSEQ multiplex PCR assay. The source is immuneACCESS, and TCRdb retained only in-frame sequences with V and J called. Part of the clones is not carried over; for the studies checked, unresolved V genes explain less than half of this, and the remainder is unexplained. The sample table contains about 83,000 clones; only one count was recorded for 91% of them. 3.5% to 4% of the sample comes from the top ten. The sequence was collected from a female donor in good health, serving as a control in a pregnancy study. Some clones in this sample may be carry-over from other donors' samples. Sequenced here: PBMCs, sampled in the first trimester of pregnancy.

The encoded CDR3 is CASSHQEASTDTQYF. The DNA is as follows: TGTGCCAGCAGCCATCAGGAGGCTAGCACAGATACGCAGTATTTT. Recombination joined TRBV14 with TRBJ2-3; D gene: possibly TRBD2, on 5 matching bases. The CDR3 contains 15 residues, cysteine and phenylalanine counted. The kept DNA is CDR3 alone, 45 bases in frame from the first base. V loses 3 bases, J loses 0 bases, and the germline ends lie 10 bases apart. Looking up the germline V gene yields CDR1 SGHDN and CDR2 FVKESK.